This section outlines one TCR beta chain sequence together with its context. These data belong to a study of patients and donors after allogeneic stem cell transplantation. TCRdb itself ran the RT-PCR reads through MiXCR, one entry per CDR3 protein. The sample shows about a million distinct CDR3 sequences, roughly 17% of them seen only once. Trimming took 4 bases from V and 4 from J; bases not matched to a gene: 9. CDR1 SGHRS and CDR2 YFSETQ come from the germline V gene. The CDR3 contains 15 residues. The TCR was taken from a human donor who was either an allogeneic HSCT recipient or a stem cell or donor lymphocyte infusion donor (not recorded which). It is not recorded whose cells these are; they may come from a transplant donor. Specimen: blood, either unsorted or a sorted T cell fraction (not recorded which). This chain connects TRBV5-1 to TRBJ1-1; 8 positions match TRBD1. The CDR3 spells CASSTYQGAPTEAFF. The CDR3, as DNA: TGCGCCAGCAGCACGTACCAGGGGGCGCCCACTGAAGCTTTCTTT.